These 18 T cell receptor beta chains share one sample of origin, sequenced in a study of CD8 T cells in Susac syndrome. An input of roughly 0.45 to 1 ug of RNA was subjected to reverse transcription using random hexamers. TCRdb reprocessed the immunoSEQ multiplex PCR reads via MiXCR and lists one record per CDR3 protein. The sample holds about 76,000 distinct CDR3 sequences, roughly 92% seen once. The sequenced sample was CD8+ T cells from PBMCs. Source of these receptors: a human donor with Susac syndrome.

The count of this clonotype is one. The genes are TRBV7-2 and TRBJ1-4, with D uncertain. The CDR3 covers 15 residues. Trimming shortened V by 4 bases and J by 6 bases, and 15 bases separated the two germline ends. In germline, CDR1 is SGHTA, CDR2 FQGNSA. CDR3 region: CASSSPGTRDEKLFF. CDR3 nucleotides: TGTGCCAGCAGCTCCCCGGGAACTCGGGATGAAAAACTGTTTTTT.

CDR3 in DNA: TGTGCCAGCTCACCTACTAGCGGGGTTACCTACGAGCAGTACTTC. Its translation: CASSPTSGVTYEQYF. The J gene is TRBJ2-7, the V gene TRBV18; 10 bases agree with TRBD2. The length of the CDR3 is 15 residues. In germline, CDR1 is KGHSH, CDR2 LQKENI. V was pared by 3 bases and J by 2 bases, with 4 bases of the junction left unmatched.

This sequence joins TRBV19 and TRBJ2-2; D is ambiguous. CDR1 is LNHDA and CDR2 is SQIVND in the germline V gene (reference sequence). V shed 5 bases and J shed 6 bases, with 4 bases lying between them. This CDR3 contains 11 residues. In nucleotides, the CDR3 is TGTGCCAGTAGTCAGGCCGGGGAGCTGTTTTTT. It specifies CASSQAGELFF.

The J gene is TRBJ2-1, the V gene TRBV5-4; D perhaps matches TRBD1 (5 bases). CDR3 length: 14 residues. Trimming removed 4 bases from V and 3 bases from J, with 11 bases in between. Per the germline V gene, CDR1 is SGHNT and CDR2 is YYREEE (reference sequence). CDR3 DNA: TGTGCCAGCAGCCCTCGCCAGGGCTACAATGAGCAGTTCTTC. As protein: CASSPRQGYNEQFF.

The rearrangement links TRBV20-1 to TRBJ2-3, with D perhaps given as TRBD1 or TRBD2 (5 bases each). The CDR3 is 13 residues long. Trimming left V 5 bases short and J 2 bases short, with 11 bases between. CDR1 and CDR2 from the germline V gene are DFQATT and SNEGSKA (reference sequence). CDR3 amino acids: CSAPDGATDTQYF. The CDR3 DNA follows: TGCAGTGCTCCAGACGGGGCCACAGATACGCAGTATTTT.

The V and J genes are TRBV3-1 and TRBJ2-1, with D possibly being TRBD2 (6 bases). CDR3 length: 14 amino acids. From germline, CDR1 is LGHDT and CDR2 YNNKEL (reference sequence). The germline V and J ends were trimmed by 5 bases and 9 bases, with 17 bases remaining between them. The CDR3 region has the DNA TGTGCCAGCAGCTGGCGGACGGGGGTGGGTGAGCAGTTCTTC. It yields the protein CASSWRTGVGEQFF.

In this sample, this clonotype turned up a few times. This chain joins TRBV4-1 and TRBJ2-5; the D gene is possibly TRBD1 (6 bases). Between the trimmed V and J ends, which lost 2 bases and 4 bases, there was a span of 14 bases. Per germline, CDR1 MGHRA and CDR2 YSYEKL. The CDR3 is 15 residues long. Here the CDR3 reads CASSQIPGVGETQYF. The CDR3 DNA reads TGCGCCAGCAGCCAAATTCCAGGGGTAGGAGAGACCCAGTACTTC.

V and J are TRBV29-1 and TRBJ2-5; perhaps TRBD2 as D (5 bases). The CDR3 sequence is 13 residues long. V dropped 3 bases and J dropped 5 bases, with 13 bases sitting between them. The germline gives CDR1 SQVTM, CDR2 ANQGSEA. The CDR3: CSVEMGVGETQYF. In nucleotides, the CDR3 is TGCAGCGTTGAGATGGGAGTCGGGGAGACCCAGTACTTC.

This chain connects TRBV18 to TRBJ1-2; D is unresolved. The V gene lost 0 bases and the J gene lost 6 bases, with 8 bases spanning the gap. Per the germline V gene, CDR1 is KGHSH and CDR2 is LQKENI. CDR3 size: 13 residues. CDR3 residues: CASSPPRVNGYTF. CDR3 nucleotide sequence: TGTGCCAGCTCACCACCGAGGGTGAATGGCTACACCTTC.

The chain combines TRBV5-6 with TRBJ2-3; tentative D call: TRBD2 (6 bases). CDR3 length: 15 amino acids. The V end was cut by 4 bases, the J end by 3 bases, with 15 bases between. The V gene's germline CDR1 is SGHDT and CDR2 YYEEEE. As DNA, the CDR3 is TGTGCCAGCAGCCTGGCACTAGCCGATACAGATACGCAGTATTTT. Amino acids: CASSLALADTDTQYF.

CDR3 in amino acids: CSATWTRSYNEQFF. In DNA form, the CDR3 reads TGCAGTGCTACCTGGACCCGCTCCTACAATGAGCAGTTCTTC. The chain uses TRBV20-1 and TRBJ2-1, with D unresolved. CDR1 is DFQATT and CDR2 is SNEGSKA in the germline V gene (reference sequence). The ends were cut back, 4 bases at V and 0 bases at J, with 10 bases in the middle. The CDR3 extends over 14 amino acids.

The chain combines TRBV6-1 with TRBJ2-1; TRBD2 might be the D (5 bases). The germline gives CDR1 MNHNS, CDR2 SASEGT. V dropped 5 bases and J dropped 8 bases, with 25 bases sitting between them. The CDR3 sequence is 17 residues long. The CDR3 DNA is TGTGCCAGCAGTCTCGGTCGAGCGCCTTGGGGAGACGATGAGCAGTTCTTC. Its protein product is CASSLGRAPWGDDEQFF.

This clonotype was seen once. This chain links TRBV5-6 with TRBJ2-7, with 7 positions matching TRBD1. Unmatched junction bases numbered 11, after V lost 3 bases and J lost 2 bases. The CDR3 sequence is 16 residues long. Germline V gene lookup returns CDR1 SGHDT and CDR2 YYEEEE. The CDR3, as DNA: TGTGCCAGCAGCTCCTCAGGGACAGCCGTCCCCTACGAGCAGTACTTC. Translating gives CASSSSGTAVPYEQYF.

V gene TRBV27 combines with J gene TRBJ1-2; no reliable D call. The CDR3 is made up of 14 amino acids. The germline CDR1 and CDR2 sequences are MNHEY and SMNVEV (reference sequence). Trimming took off 0 bases at V and 2 bases at J, with 7 bases between the two ends. The CDR3 sequence: CASSLSAGNYGYTF. CDR3 sequence (DNA): TGTGCCAGCAGTTTATCAGCAGGCAACTATGGCTACACCTTC.

V usage is TRBV7-9 and J usage is TRBJ2-5; D may be TRBD1 (5 bases). Trimming pared 1 base from V and 3 bases from J, leaving 12 bases between. Germline-derived CDR1 and CDR2 are SEHNR and FQNEAQ (reference sequence). The length of the CDR3 is 15 residues. The chain's CDR3 is CASSLGTIGEETQYF. The DNA of the CDR3 is TGTGCCAGCAGCTTAGGGACAATCGGAGAAGAGACCCAGTACTTC. Drawing the rest from reference TRBV7-9 and TRBJ2-5, the complete variable domain is DTGVSQNPRHKITKRGQNVTFRCDPISEHNRLYWYRQTLGQGPEFLTYFQNEAQLEKSRLLSDRFSAERPKGSFSTLEIQRTEQGDSAMYLCASSLGTIGEETQYFGPGTRLLVL.

The rearrangement links TRBV7-8 to TRBJ2-4; 9 bases agree with TRBD1. CDR3 length: 17 amino acids. Germline assignment: CDR1 SGHVS and CDR2 FQNEAQ. With 4 bases clipped from V and 1 base from J, the junction kept 8 bases outside the gene matches. CDR3 bases: TGTGCCAGCAGCTCCACACCGGGACAGGGCGCCAAAAACATTCAGTACTTC. Its protein product is CASSSTPGQGAKNIQYF.

J is TRBJ2-4 and V is TRBV6-6, with no clear D. CDR1 and CDR2 (germline): MNHNY, SVGAGI (reference sequence). The V end was cut by 5 bases, the J end by 0 bases, with 11 bases between. This CDR3 is 15 amino acids long. The CDR3 DNA reads TGTGCCAGCAGTCGTCGACCCTTAGCCAAAAACATTCAGTACTTC. Encoded protein: CASSRRPLAKNIQYF.

The rearrangement uses TRBV12-3 or TRBV12-4 and TRBJ2-1; no clear D. The CDR3 has 14 amino acids. V lost 7 bases to trimming and J lost 3 bases, with 13 bases between them. CDR3: CASTPGQHYNEQFF. The CDR3 region has the DNA TGTGCCAGCACCCCTGGGCAGCACTACAATGAGCAGTTCTTC.